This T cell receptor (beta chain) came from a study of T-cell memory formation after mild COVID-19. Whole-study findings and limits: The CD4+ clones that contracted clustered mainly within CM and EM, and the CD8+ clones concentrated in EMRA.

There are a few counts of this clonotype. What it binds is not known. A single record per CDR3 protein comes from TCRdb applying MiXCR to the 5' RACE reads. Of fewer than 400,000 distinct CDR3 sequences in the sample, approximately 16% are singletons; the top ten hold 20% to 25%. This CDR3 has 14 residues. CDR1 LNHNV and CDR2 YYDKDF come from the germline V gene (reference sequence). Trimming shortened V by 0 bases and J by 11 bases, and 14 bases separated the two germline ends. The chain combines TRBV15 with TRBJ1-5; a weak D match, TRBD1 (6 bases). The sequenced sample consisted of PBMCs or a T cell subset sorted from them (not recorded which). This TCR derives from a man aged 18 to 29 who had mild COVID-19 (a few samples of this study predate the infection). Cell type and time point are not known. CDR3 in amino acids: CATSREGARASQHF. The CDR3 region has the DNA TGTGCCACCAGCAGAGAGGGGGCTAGGGCGTCCCAGCATTTT. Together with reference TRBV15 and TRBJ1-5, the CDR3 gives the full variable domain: DAMVIQNPRYQVTQFGKPVTLSCSQTLNHNVMYWYQQKSSQAPKLLFHYYDKDFNNEADTPDNFQSRRPNTSFCFLDIRSPGLGDTAMYLCATSREGARASQHFGDGTRLSIL.